This T cell receptor beta chain was recovered during a study of blood T cell repertoires in COVID-19. The junction had 9 bases not matched to a gene; V was cut back by 5 bases and J by 5 bases. The CDR3 is made up of 15 amino acids. From germline, CDR1 is SGHTA and CDR2 FQGNSA. The protocol was immunoSEQ multiplex PCR, while the TCRdb copy is restricted to in-frame clones and leaves out a portion. This table holds about 150,000 clones, about 86% found once. Material for sequencing was PBMCs or T cells enriched from blood (not recorded which). The receptor's source is a man between 50 and 59 years old who had recovered from COVID-19. This chain joins TRBV7-2 and TRBJ2-5; TRBD1 aligns across 9 bases. The CDR3 sequence is CASSPQGAGTETQYF. The DNA for the CDR3 is TGTGCCAGCAGCCCACAGGGGGCGGGTACGGAGACCCAGTACTTC.